The 4 T cell receptor beta chains reported below all come from one sample, sequenced in a study of shared clonotypes between healthy human individuals. Using immunoSEQ multiplex PCR, the repertoire was profiled, and TCRdb retains in-frame clones only, with some absent. This sample has roughly 700,000 clones, with 90% found just once. Sequenced input: memory CD8+ T cells from PBMCs. Subset denoted: CD45RO+ cells pooled with CCR7-negative TemRA cells. The receptors were sampled from a man between 18 and 29 years old in good health. Some clones in this sample may be carry-over from other donors' samples.

The chain recombines TRBV7-8 with TRBJ2-3, with 7 bases matching TRBD2. V dropped 1 base and J dropped 3; count of bases not matched to a gene: 7. Germline assignment: CDR1 SGHVS and CDR2 FQNEAQ. The CDR3 runs 16 residues. The CDR3 is CASSLEWEGETDTQYF. CDR3 DNA: TGTGCCAGCAGCTTAGAATGGGAGGGCGAGACAGATACGCAGTATTTT.

The chain recombines TRBV27 with TRBJ2-1; D assignment may be TRBD1 or TRBD2 (5 bases each). This CDR3 is built from 16 residues. The ends were cut back, 8 bases at V and 2 bases at J, with 19 bases in the middle. Germline-derived CDR1 and CDR2 are MNHEY and SMNVEV (reference sequence). DNA for the CDR3: TGTGCCAGCCACCCCCCGGGACCAAGGACCTACAATGAGCAGTTCTTC. Translated, it gives CASHPPGPRTYNEQFF.

The gene calls are TRBV11-3 and TRBJ2-7; TRBD2 agrees at 7 bases. V shed 6 bases and J 3 bases; nucleotides not matched to a gene: 17. Germline CDR1 and CDR2: SGHNT and YENEEA. There are 17 residues in the CDR3. CDR3 sequence (DNA): TGTGCCAGCAGAGCCACAGGCCGGCGGGAGACCCACTACGAGCAGTACTTC. As protein: CASRATGRRETHYEQYF.

The rearrangement links TRBV28 to TRBJ2-1; 8 positions agree with TRBD1. V trimming: 5 bases; J trimming: 3 bases; junction bases outside the gene matches: 6. Germline V gene sequence: CDR1 MDHEN, CDR2 SYDVKM. The CDR3 sequence is 15 residues long. CDR3 nucleotides: TGTGCCAGCAGTCTCACAGGGGGTCTCTACAATGAGCAGTTCTTC. It yields the protein CASSLTGGLYNEQFF.